This T cell receptor beta chain was found in a study of a mutant IDH1 vaccine in newly diagnosed glioma. Time point described: week 35, safety follow-up. Every vaccine dose comprised 300 ug of mutant IDH1 20-mer peptide plus topical imiquimod. Patients were given eight vaccinations, scheduled in weeks 1, 3, 5, 7, 11, 15, 19 and 23. TCRdb keeps only in-frame clones here, not all; method: immunoSEQ multiplex PCR. The sample contains about 68,000 clones, approximately 88% of which appear only once. The CDR3 has 15 residues. V was shortened by 1 base and J by 8 bases, with 14 bases between the two germline ends. Germline CDR1 is LGHNA and CDR2 is YSLEER. Note on this clone: Its antigen is still unknown.

Sequencing used PBMCs, obtained from a glioma patient whose treatment included an IDH1 peptide vaccine. This clonotype was obtained from a man aged 18 to 30 with glioma. The chain has TRBV4-3 and TRBJ2-2, with D perhaps given as TRBD1 or TRBD2 (5 bases each). CDR3 coding DNA: TGCGCCAGCAGCCAAGTTCTGGCAGGGAGAGGGGAGCTGTTTTTT. Its translation: CASSQVLAGRGELFF.